This T cell receptor beta chain is drawn from a study of beta chain features in type 1 diabetes. Study results and caveats: There was a moderate but significant shortening of TCRB CDR3s in all four CD4+ subsets of Type 1 diabetes patients.

The CDR3 runs 15 residues. Per the germline V gene, CDR1 is MDHEN and CDR2 is SYDVKM. Trimming cost V 7 bases and J 8 bases; bases outside gene matches: 13. Reverse transcribing all isolated RNA meant expressed TCRB transcripts were sequenced. TCRdb's copy holds only in-frame clones and misses some; the assay was immunoSEQ multiplex PCR. The data show over 200,000 clones, 9.5% to 13% seen once. Details on this clone: Its antigen remains unidentified.

The authors sorted CD4+ naive, central memory, regulatory and stem cell-like memory cells via CD45RO/CCR7/CD25/CD127/CD95/CD27. The rearrangement joins TRBV28 to TRBJ1-4; 7 bases fit TRBD1. This TCR was sampled from a man younger than 45 with type 1 diabetes. The source material was naive CD4+ T cells from blood. CDR3: CASTPRAGGREKLFF. The CDR3 DNA reads TGTGCCAGCACCCCGAGGGCAGGGGGACGAGAAAAACTGTTTTTT.